A selection of T cell receptor beta chains follows, all from one sample in a study of Graves' ophthalmopathy and Graves' hyperthyroidism. MiXCR, applied by TCRdb to the multiplex PCR reads, yields one record per CDR3 protein. The sample records around 1.1 million distinct CDR3 sequences, about 35% being singletons. Sequenced: peripheral blood or thyroid tissue (not recorded which). The receptors here all came from an adult man with Graves' hyperthyroidism. The CDR3 runs from the conserved cysteine through the conserved F or W. The D gene is left open where the match is weak. Clone size appears in some rows only: once, few, many, or a class for an expanded clone.

cdr3_nt,cdr3_aa,d_call,v_call,clone_size,j_call
TGTGCCAGCAGTTACTGGGACGGGAACACCGGGGAGCTGTTTTTT,CASSYWDGNTGELFF,NA,TRBV6-5,few,TRBJ2-2
TGCGCCAGCAGCCTTGGACAGGGGAGTGTCTATGGCTACACCTTC,CASSLGQGSVYGYTF,TRBD1,TRBV5-1,NA,TRBJ1-2
TGTGCCAGCAGTTATACGGTCCTCAACACTGAAGCTTTCTTT,CASSYTVLNTEAFF,NA,TRBV6-5,many,TRBJ1-1
TGTGCCATCAGCGGGGAGGGGGAAAAACTGTTTTTT,CAISGEGEKLFF,NA,TRBV12-3/TRBV12-4,NA,TRBJ1-4
TGTCCCCGAGGCAGGGGACGTTCACCCCTCCACTTT,CPRGRGRSPLHF,NA,TRBV5-1,NA,TRBJ1-6
TGCAGCGTTGTGAGTGGACAGGGGGCGCGTGAGCAGTACTTC,CSVVSGQGAREQYF,TRBD1,TRBV29-1,NA,TRBJ2-7
TGTGCCAGCTCCATAGGGGTTATTAATGAAAAACTGTTTTTT,CASSIGVINEKLFF,NA,TRBV2,NA,TRBJ1-4
TGTGCCACCACCAGCCACAGGGACAATCAGCCCCAGCATTTT,CATTSHRDNQPQHF,NA,TRBV19,NA,TRBJ1-5
TGTGCCATCAGGACTAGCGGACCATCCGATACGCAGTATTTT,CAIRTSGPSDTQYF,TRBD2,TRBV10-3,many,TRBJ2-3
TGTGCCAGCAGTTACGGACAGGGGGAAATCTACGAGCAGTACTTC,CASSYGQGEIYEQYF,TRBD1,TRBV6-5,few,TRBJ2-7
TGTGCCAGCAGTTACCGCGGGCAGGGGAGGCGGCAGCCCCAGCATTTT,CASSYRGQGRRQPQHF,NA,TRBV6-2/TRBV6-3,few,TRBJ1-5
TGTGCCGGCAGCTTGGGTACAGCCTACGAGCAGTACTTC,CAGSLGTAYEQYF,NA,TRBV7-7,NA,TRBJ2-7
TGTGCCAGCAGCTTATCGGGAGGGGAAACAGATACGCAGTATTTT,CASSLSGGETDTQYF,TRBD2,TRBV7-2,NA,TRBJ2-3
TGTGCCAGCAGTGATTTGACTCAGCCCCAGCATTTT,CASSDLTQPQHF,NA,TRBV2,many,TRBJ1-5
TGTGCCAGCAGTTCTCCCCTAGTCTACGAGCAGTACTTC,CASSSPLVYEQYF,NA,TRBV27,few,TRBJ2-7
TGCAGTGCTCCCCCCCAGGGGTTAAGTGAAAAACTGTTTTTT,CSAPPQGLSEKLFF,NA,TRBV20-1,many,TRBJ1-4
TGCAGTGCAATGGACACCTTCCTAGAGACCCAGTACTTC,CSAMDTFLETQYF,NA,TRBV20-1,few,TRBJ2-5
TGTGCCAGCTGGGCCAAAGAGACCCAGTACTTC,CASWAKETQYF,NA,TRBV6-2/TRBV6-3,NA,TRBJ2-5
TGTGCCATCAGCACGGGACAGGGTGATGGCTATGGCTACACCTTC,CAISTGQGDGYGYTF,TRBD1,TRBV10-3,many,TRBJ1-2
TGCAGCGTTTGGGGGTTAGGAGGGGGTACTAATGAAAAACTGTTTTTT,CSVWGLGGGTNEKLFF,NA,TRBV29-1,NA,TRBJ1-4
TGTGCCACCAGCAGAGGCGAGGGAAGCTCCTATAATTCACCCCTCCACTTT,CATSRGEGSSYNSPLHF,NA,TRBV15,once,TRBJ1-6
TGTGCCAGTAGTATCGAGCCAGGGTCCGGCTACACCTTC,CASSIEPGSGYTF,NA,TRBV19,NA,TRBJ1-2
TGTGCCATCAGGAAGACCAAGGGACAGGCAGATAATTCACCCCTCCACTTT,CAIRKTKGQADNSPLHF,TRBD1,TRBV10-3,NA,TRBJ1-6
TGTGCCAGCAGCTCAGGGACCTTAGCTAACTATGGCTACACCTTC,CASSSGTLANYGYTF,NA,TRBV12-3/TRBV12-4,many,TRBJ1-2
TGTGCCAGCAGTTCCCCAGGGACACTGGGAGAGACCCAGTACTTC,CASSSPGTLGETQYF,NA,TRBV2,few,TRBJ2-5
TGTGCCAGCAGACCGGGACTGGCGGGGTACACCGGGGAGCTGTTTTTT,CASRPGLAGYTGELFF,NA,TRBV12-3/TRBV12-4,few,TRBJ2-2
TGTGCCAGCAACACCGGTTGGGGCGCTGACGGGGAGCTGTTTTTT,CASNTGWGADGELFF,NA,TRBV6-5,NA,TRBJ2-2
TGCAGTGCTAGAGTTCGGGACCAAGAGACCCAGTACTTC,CSARVRDQETQYF,NA,TRBV20-1,many,TRBJ2-5
TGTGCCAGCAGCGTAGAAGGGACTAGCGGGGCCCCCTACGAGCAGTACTTC,CASSVEGTSGAPYEQYF,TRBD2,TRBV9,NA,TRBJ2-7
TGCAGCGTCATAAGGGGCACTGAAGCTTTCTTT,CSVIRGTEAFF,NA,TRBV29-1,many,TRBJ1-1
TGTGCCAGCAGTGTAACAGGGACCGAGACCCAGTACTTC,CASSVTGTETQYF,NA,TRBV2,few,TRBJ2-5
TGTGCCTGGAGTGAAGGGACTCAAGGGTTTGCCTACGAGCAGTACTTC,CAWSEGTQGFAYEQYF,NA,TRBV29-1,NA,TRBJ2-7
TGTGCCAGCAGCTTATCGGCCACCCTAGTGGAAAAACTGTTTTTT,CASSLSATLVEKLFF,NA,TRBV7-2,many,TRBJ1-4
TGTGCCACCAGTGATTCCCTTACATACTATGGCTACACCTTC,CATSDSLTYYGYTF,NA,TRBV24-1,NA,TRBJ1-2